The 5 T cell receptor beta chains listed next were all sequenced from one sample in a study of shared clonotypes between healthy human individuals. Cells designated naive CD8 were CD45RO-negative and were positively selected for CCR7, with terminally differentiated effector memory CD45RA+ cells excluded. Assay: immunoSEQ multiplex PCR; the TCRdb copy retains only in-frame clones and omits some. The data hold about 2.1 million clones, with around 93% observed a single time. The sequenced material came from naive CD8+ T cells from PBMCs. These receptors were collected from a man aged 18 to 30 in good health. Some clones in this sample may be carry-over from other donors' samples.

This chain connects TRBV10-3 to TRBJ1-3; no firm D call. The V and J ends lost 10 bases and 0 bases respectively, with 13 bases between them. CDR1 and CDR2 (germline): ENHRY, SYGVKD. This CDR3 region has 14 residues. The CDR3 DNA reads TGTGCCAGCGCTGAACCGGGCTCTGGAAACACCATATATTTT. This encodes CASAEPGSGNTIYF.

The chain has TRBV6-1 and TRBJ2-2, with 11 bases fitting TRBD2. Germline V lookup: CDR1 MNHNS, CDR2 SASEGT. The CDR3 loop spans 15 amino acids. The V gene end was trimmed by 1 base and the J gene end by 7 bases; junction bases not matched to a gene: 2. CDR3 sequence (DNA): TGTGCCAGCAGTGAAGAGACTAGCGGGAACGGGGAGCTGTTTTTT. As protein: CASSEETSGNGELFF.

The chain carries TRBV7-9 and TRBJ1-1, with unresolved D. This CDR3 region has 15 residues. Trimming pared 5 bases from V and 1 base from J, leaving 14 bases between. The germline V gene encodes CDR1 SEHNR and CDR2 FQNEAQ (reference sequence). In DNA, the CDR3 is TGTGCCAGCAGCCCCCGAGTATTCAAGAACACTGAAGCTTTCTTT. It encodes CASSPRVFKNTEAFF.

This clone was seen a single time. A much larger clone is a single base away; this may be a read error. The sample holds other DNA sequences that translate to the same CDR3. The genes are TRBV9 and TRBJ2-1; 10 bases align to TRBD2. Germline loops: CDR1 SGDLS, CDR2 YYNGEE. V trimming: 4 bases; J trimming: 1 base; junction bases outside the gene matches: 5. CDR3 size: 16 residues. The DNA for the CDR3 is TGTGCCAGCAGCCCCTCTAGCGGGAGTTCCTACAATGAGCAGTTCTTC. Encoded protein: CASSPSSGSSYNEQFF.

The CDR3 region is CASSPLAGTEQFF. CDR3 sequence (DNA): TGTGCCAGCAGTCCCCTAGCGGGTACCGAGCAGTTCTTC. The chain couples TRBV6-1 to TRBJ2-1; 8 bases map to TRBD2. Trimming removed 5 bases from V and 10 bases from J; junction bases left unmatched: 7. CDR3 length: 13 residues. Germline V gene data show CDR1 as MNHNS and CDR2 as SASEGT.